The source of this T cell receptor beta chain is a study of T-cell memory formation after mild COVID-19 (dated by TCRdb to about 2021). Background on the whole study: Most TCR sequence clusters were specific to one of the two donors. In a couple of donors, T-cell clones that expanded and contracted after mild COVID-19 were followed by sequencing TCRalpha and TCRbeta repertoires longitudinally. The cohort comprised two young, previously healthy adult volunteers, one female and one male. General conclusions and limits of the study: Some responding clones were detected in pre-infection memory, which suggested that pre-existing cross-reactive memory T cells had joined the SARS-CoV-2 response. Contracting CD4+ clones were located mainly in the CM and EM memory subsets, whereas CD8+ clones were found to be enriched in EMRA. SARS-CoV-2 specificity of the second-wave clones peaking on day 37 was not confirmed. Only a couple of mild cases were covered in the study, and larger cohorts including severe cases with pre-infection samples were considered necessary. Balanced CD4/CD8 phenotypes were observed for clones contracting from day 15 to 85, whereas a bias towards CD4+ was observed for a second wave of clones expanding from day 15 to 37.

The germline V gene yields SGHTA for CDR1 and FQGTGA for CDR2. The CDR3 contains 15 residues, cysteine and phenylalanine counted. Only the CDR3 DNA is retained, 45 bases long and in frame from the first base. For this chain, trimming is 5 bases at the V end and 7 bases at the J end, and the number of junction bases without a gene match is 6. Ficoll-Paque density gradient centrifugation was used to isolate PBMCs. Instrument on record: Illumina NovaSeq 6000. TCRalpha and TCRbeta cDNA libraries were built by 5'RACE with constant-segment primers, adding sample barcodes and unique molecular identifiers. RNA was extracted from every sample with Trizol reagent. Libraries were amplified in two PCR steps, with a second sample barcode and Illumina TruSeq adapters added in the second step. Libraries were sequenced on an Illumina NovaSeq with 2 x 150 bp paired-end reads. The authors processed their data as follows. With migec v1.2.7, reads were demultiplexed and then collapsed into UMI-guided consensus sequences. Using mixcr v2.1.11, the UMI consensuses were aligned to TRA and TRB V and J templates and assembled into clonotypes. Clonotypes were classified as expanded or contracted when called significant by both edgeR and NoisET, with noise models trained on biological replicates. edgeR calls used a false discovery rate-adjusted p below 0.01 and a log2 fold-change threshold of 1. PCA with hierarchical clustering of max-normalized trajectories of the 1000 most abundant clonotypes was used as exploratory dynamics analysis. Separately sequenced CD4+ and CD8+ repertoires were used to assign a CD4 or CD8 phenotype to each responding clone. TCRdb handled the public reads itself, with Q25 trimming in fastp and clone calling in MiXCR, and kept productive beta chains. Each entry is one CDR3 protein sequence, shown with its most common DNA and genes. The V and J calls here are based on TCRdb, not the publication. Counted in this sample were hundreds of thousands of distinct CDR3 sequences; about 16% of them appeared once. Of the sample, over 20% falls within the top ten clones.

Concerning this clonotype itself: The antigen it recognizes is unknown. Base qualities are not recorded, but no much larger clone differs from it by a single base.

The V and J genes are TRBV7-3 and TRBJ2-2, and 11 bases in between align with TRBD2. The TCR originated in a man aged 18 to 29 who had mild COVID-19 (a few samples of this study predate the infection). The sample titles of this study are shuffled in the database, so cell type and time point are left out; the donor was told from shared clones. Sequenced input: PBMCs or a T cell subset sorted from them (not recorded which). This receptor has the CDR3 CASSNSGGADGELFF. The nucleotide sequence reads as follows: TGTGCCAGCAGCAATAGCGGGGGGGCCGACGGGGAGCTGTTTTTT.